The present T cell receptor (beta chain) was sequenced within a study of blood T cell repertoires in COVID-19. At the level of the study: COVID-19 samples, acute and convalescent, were from the United States, Italy and Spain. PBMCs, B-cell-depleted T cells, or T cells provided the cDNA or gDNA that made up the material.

The CDR3 runs to 18 residues. The ends lost 3 bases at V and 1 base at J; junction bases unmatched: 13. The V gene's germline CDR1 is DFQATT and CDR2 SNEGSKA (reference sequence). Per the authors' pipeline: Amplification with reference gene primers provided the estimates of nucleated cell counts. The table came from immunoSEQ multiplex PCR; TCRdb's copy has only in-frame clones and leaves some out. V and J calls and clone size are those listed in that table; D and trimming were worked out from the DNA. The sample lists 120,000 to 150,000 clones; 75% to 90% were seen once. The clonotype was recovered from a woman aged 80 or over with acute or convalescent COVID-19. This chain links TRBV20-1 with TRBJ2-5; TRBD2 matches 11 bases. Material: peripheral blood. For the CDR3, the DNA is TGCAGTGCTAGTTTGGGTTTCGCTAGCGGGGGGTTCCAAGAGACCCAGTACTTC. It translates to CSASLGFASGGFQETQYF.